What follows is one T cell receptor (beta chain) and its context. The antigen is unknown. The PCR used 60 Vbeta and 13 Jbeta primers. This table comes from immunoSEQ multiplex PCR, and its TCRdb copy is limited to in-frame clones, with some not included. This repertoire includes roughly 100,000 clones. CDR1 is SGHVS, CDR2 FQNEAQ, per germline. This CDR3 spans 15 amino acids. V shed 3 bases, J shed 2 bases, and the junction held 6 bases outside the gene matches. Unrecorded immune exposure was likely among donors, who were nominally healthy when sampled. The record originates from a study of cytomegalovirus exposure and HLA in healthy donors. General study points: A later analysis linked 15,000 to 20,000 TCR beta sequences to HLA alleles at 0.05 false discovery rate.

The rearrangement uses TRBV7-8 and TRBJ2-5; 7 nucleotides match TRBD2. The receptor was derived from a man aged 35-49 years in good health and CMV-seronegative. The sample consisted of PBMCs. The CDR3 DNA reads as TGTGCCAGCAGCTTCGATCTAGCGGTTCAAGAGACCCAGTACTTC. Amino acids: CASSFDLAVQETQYF.